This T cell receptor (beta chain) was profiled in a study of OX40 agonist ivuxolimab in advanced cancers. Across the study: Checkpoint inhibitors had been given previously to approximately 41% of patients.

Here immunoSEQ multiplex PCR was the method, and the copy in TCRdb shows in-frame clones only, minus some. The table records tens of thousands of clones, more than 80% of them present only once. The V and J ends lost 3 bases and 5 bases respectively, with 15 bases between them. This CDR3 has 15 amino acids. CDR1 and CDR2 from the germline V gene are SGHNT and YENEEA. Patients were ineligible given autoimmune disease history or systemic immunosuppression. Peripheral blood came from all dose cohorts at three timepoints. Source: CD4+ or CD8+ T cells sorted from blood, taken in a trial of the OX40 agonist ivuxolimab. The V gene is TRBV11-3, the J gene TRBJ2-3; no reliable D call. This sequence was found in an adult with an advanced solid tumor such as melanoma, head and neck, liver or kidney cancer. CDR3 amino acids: CASSFRAASGDTQYF. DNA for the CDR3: TGTGCCAGCAGCTTTAGGGCAGCTTCGGGAGATACGCAGTATTTT.